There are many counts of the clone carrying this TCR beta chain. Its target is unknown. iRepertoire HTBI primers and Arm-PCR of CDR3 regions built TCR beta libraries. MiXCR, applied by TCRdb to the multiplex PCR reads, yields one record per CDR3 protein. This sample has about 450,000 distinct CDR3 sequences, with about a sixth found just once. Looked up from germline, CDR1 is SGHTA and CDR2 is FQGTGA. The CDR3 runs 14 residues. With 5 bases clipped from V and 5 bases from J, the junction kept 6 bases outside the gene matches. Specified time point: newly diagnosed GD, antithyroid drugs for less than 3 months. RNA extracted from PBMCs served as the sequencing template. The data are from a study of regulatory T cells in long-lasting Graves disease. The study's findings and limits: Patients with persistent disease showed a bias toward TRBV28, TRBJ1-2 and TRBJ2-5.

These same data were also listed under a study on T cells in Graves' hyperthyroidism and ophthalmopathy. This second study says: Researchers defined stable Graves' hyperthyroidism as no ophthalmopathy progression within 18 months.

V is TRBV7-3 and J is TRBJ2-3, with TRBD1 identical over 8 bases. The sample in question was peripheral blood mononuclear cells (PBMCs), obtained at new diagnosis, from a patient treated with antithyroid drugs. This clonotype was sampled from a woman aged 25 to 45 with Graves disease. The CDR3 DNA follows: TGTGCCAGCAGCCAGGACAGGGCTGGAGATACGCAGTATTTT. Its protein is CASSQDRAGDTQYF.